A single T cell receptor (beta chain) is shown here with its context. The CDR3 has 14 amino acids. Unmatched junction bases numbered 5, after V lost 3 bases and J lost 7 bases. Germline V CDR1 and CDR2: SQVTM, ANQGSEA. This sample was included in a study of T cells in tuberculosis. The table came from immunoSEQ multiplex PCR; TCRdb's copy has only in-frame clones and leaves some out. The sample lists over 40,000 clones; approximately 95% were seen once. The sequence came from a donor between 10 and 35 years old with latent tuberculosis or without tuberculosis infection. This sequence joins TRBV29-1 and TRBJ1-4, with TRBD1 matching over 10 bases. The sample was PBMCs. CDR3 DNA sequence: TGCAGCGTTGATCTGACAGGGGGCTCTGAAAAACTGTTTTTT. Protein product: CSVDLTGGSEKLFF. Based on the CDR3 plus reference TRBV29-1 and TRBJ1-4, the full variable domain is SAVISQKPSRDICQRGTSLTIQCQVDSQVTMMFWYRQQPGQSLTLIATANQGSEATYESGFVIDKFPISRPNLTFSTLTVSNMSPEDSSIYLCSVDLTGGSEKLFFGSGTQLSVL.